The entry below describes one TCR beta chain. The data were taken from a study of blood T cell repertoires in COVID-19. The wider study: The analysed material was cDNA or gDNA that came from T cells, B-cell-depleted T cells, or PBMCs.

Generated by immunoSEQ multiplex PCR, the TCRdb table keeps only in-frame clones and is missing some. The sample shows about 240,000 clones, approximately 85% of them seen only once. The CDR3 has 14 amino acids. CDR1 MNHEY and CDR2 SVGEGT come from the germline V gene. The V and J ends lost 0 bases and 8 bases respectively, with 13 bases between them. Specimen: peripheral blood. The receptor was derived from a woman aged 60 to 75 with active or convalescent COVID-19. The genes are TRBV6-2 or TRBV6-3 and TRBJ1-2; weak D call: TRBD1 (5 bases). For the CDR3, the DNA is TGTGCCAGCAGTTACTCGTCCGTTAGGGGAGGCTACACCTTC. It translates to CASSYSSVRGGYTF.